This TCR beta chain came from a study of CD8 T cells in ankylosing spondylitis. TCRdb recomputed calls from the 5' RACE reads with MiXCR, one row per CDR3 protein. The top ten hold roughly 0.8% of the sample, which has hundreds of thousands of distinct CDR3 sequences, roughly a quarter seen once. Study-level results: A motif in TCR beta, a set of under 10 highly homologous variants, appeared characteristic of ankylosing spondylitis blood.

About this clonotype: The antigen is undetermined.

Source material: blood, either unsorted or a sorted T cell fraction (not recorded which). This receptor was taken from a male donor with ankylosing spondylitis.

CDR3 sequence (DNA): TGCAGTGCTAGAGGGGGAATAGCGGGACCAACCGGGTACAATGAGCAGTTCTTC. Translating it yields CSARGGIAGPTGYNEQFF. V gene TRBV20-1 combines with J gene TRBJ2-1; 8 nucleotides agree with TRBD2. The junction had 15 bases not matched to a gene; V was cut back by 1 base and J by 4 bases. Germline V gene data show CDR1 as DFQATT and CDR2 as SNEGSKA (reference sequence). The CDR3 runs 18 residues.